This TCR beta chain is drawn from a study of shared clonotypes between healthy human individuals. Study-wide points: Compared with memory subsets, naive subsets generally had larger estimated richness.

Germline V gene sequence: CDR1 WSHSY, CDR2 SAAADI. Trimming removed 3 bases at V and 5 bases at J, with 17 bases between. This CDR3 is built from 15 residues. Naive-designated CD8 cells lacked CD45RO, were positively enriched for CCR7, and omitted terminally differentiated effector memory CD45RA+ cells. Comment on this clone: Its matching antigen is unknown.

TCRdb's copy holds only in-frame clones and misses some; the assay was immunoSEQ multiplex PCR. The table has hundreds of thousands of clones, around 95% seen once. This clonotype was obtained from a woman aged 25 to 39 in good health. The material sequenced was naive CD8+ T cells sorted from blood. The rearrangement uses TRBV10-2 and TRBJ2-7; unclear D gene. The CDR3 is CASSDPTGYPHEQYF. Written as DNA, the CDR3 is TGCGCCAGCAGTGATCCGACCGGATACCCCCACGAGCAGTACTTC.